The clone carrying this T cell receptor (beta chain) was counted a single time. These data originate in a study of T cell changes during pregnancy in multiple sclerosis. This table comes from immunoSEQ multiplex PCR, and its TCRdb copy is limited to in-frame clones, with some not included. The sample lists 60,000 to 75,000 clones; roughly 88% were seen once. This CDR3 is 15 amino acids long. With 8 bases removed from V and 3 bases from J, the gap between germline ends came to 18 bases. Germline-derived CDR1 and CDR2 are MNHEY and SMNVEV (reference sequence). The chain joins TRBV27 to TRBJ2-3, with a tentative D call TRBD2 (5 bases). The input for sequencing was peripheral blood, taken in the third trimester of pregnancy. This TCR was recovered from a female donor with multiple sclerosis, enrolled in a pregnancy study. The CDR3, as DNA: TGTGCCAGCCGCCGGGTCGCGGGTCCGACAGATACGCAGTATTTT. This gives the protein CASRRVAGPTDTQYF.